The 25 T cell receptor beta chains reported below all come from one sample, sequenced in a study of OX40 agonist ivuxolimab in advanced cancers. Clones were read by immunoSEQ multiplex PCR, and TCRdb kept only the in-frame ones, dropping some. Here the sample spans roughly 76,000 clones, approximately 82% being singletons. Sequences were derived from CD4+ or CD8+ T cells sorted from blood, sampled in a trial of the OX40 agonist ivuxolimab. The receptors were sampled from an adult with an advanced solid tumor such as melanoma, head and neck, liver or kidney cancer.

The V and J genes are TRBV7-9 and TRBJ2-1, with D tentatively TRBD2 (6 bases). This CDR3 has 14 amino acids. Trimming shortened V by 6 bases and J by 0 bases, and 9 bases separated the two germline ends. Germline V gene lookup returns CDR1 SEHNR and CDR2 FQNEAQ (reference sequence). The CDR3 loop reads CASRWGVSYNEQFF. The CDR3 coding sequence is TGTGCCAGCAGATGGGGGGTCTCCTACAATGAGCAGTTCTTC.

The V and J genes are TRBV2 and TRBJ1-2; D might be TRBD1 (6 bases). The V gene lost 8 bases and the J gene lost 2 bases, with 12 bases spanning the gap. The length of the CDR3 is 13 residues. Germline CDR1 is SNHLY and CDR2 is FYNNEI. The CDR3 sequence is CASHRDSNYGYTF. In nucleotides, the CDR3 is TGTGCCAGCCACAGGGACTCAAACTATGGCTACACCTTC.

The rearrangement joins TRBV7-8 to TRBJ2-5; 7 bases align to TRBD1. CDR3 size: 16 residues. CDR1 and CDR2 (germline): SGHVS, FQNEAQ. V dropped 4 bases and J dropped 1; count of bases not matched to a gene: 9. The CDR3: CASSSLLQGIQETQYF. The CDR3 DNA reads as TGTGCCAGCAGCTCGCTCCTACAGGGGATCCAAGAGACCCAGTACTTC.

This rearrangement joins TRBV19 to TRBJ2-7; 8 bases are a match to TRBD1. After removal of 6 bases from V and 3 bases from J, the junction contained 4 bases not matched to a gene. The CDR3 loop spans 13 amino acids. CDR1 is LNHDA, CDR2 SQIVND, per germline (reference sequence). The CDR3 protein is CASSTGGFYEQYF. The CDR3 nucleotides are TGTGCCAGTAGCACAGGGGGGTTCTACGAGCAGTACTTC.

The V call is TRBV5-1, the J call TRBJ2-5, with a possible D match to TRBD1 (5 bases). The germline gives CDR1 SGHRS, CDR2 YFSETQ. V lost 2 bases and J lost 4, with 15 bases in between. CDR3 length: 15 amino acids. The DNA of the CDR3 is TGCGCCAGCAGCTTTGGGTCAGGGCCGGGAGAGACCCAGTACTTC. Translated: CASSFGSGPGETQYF.

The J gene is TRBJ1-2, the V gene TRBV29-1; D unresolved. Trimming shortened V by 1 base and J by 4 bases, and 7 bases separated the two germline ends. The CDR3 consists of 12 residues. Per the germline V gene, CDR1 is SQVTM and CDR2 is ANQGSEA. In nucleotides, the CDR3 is TGCAGCGTTGAAGCAGAGTCCTATGGCTACACCTTC. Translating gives CSVEAESYGYTF.

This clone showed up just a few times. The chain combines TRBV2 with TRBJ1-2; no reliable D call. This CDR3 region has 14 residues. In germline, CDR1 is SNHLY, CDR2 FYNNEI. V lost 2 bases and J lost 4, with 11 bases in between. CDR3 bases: TGTGCCAGCAGTGAATCTGGAGCCCTCTATGGCTACACCTTC. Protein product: CASSESGALYGYTF. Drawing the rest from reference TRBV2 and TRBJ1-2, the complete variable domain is EPEVTQTPSHQVTQMGQEVILRCVPISNHLYFYWYRQILGQKVEFLVSFYNNEISEKSEIFDDQFSVERPDGSNFTLKIRSTKLEDSAMYFCASSESGALYGYTFGSGTRLTVV.

The DNA of the CDR3 is TGTGCCAGCAGCCCCCAGGGGGGCACTGAAGCTTTCTTT. It yields the protein CASSPQGGTEAFF. V is TRBV11-2 and J is TRBJ1-1; 7 positions match TRBD1. Germline-derived CDR1 and CDR2 are SGHAT and FQNNGV. The CDR3 sequence is 13 residues long. The trim removed 5 bases at V and 4 bases at J, leaving 4 bases unmatched.

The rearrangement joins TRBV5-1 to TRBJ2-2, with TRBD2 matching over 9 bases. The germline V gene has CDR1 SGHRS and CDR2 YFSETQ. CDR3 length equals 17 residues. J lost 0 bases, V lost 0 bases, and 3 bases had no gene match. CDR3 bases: TGCGCCAGCAGCTTGGCAGGCGGGGGGGCGAACACCGGGGAGCTGTTTTTT. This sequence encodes CASSLAGGGANTGELFF.

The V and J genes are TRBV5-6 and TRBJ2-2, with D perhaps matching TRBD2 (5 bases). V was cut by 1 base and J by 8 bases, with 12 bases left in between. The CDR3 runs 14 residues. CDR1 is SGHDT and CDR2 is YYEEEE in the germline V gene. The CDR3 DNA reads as TGTGCCAGCAGCTTGAGAGGGATCCGGGGGGAGCTGTTTTTT. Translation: CASSLRGIRGELFF.

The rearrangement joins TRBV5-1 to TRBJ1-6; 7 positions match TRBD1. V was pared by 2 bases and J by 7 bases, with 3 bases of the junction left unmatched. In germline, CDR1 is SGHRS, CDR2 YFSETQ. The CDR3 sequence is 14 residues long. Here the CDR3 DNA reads TGCGCCAGCAGCTTCCCAGGGGGGAATTCACCCCTCCACTTT. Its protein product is CASSFPGGNSPLHF.

This CDR3 reads CASRGTAAEKLFF. The CDR3 bases are TGCGCCAGTCGGGGGACAGCTGCAGAAAAACTGTTTTTT. The chain joins TRBV5-1 to TRBJ1-4; 7 nucleotides match TRBD1. Germline-derived CDR1 and CDR2 are SGHRS and YFSETQ. J was trimmed by 8 bases and V by 8 bases; bases with no gene match: 9. CDR3 length: 13 amino acids.

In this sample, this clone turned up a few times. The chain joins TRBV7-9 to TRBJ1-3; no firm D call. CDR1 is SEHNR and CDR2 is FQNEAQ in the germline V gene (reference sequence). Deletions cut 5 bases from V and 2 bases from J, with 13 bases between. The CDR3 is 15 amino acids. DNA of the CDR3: TGTGCCAGCAGCGGCGAGGGCAACGCTGGAAACACCATATATTTT. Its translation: CASSGEGNAGNTIYF.

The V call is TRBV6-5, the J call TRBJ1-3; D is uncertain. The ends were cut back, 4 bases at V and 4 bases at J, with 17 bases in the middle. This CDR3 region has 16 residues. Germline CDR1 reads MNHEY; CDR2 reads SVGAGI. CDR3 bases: TGTGCCAGCAGTTTGCGGGCCAACTTATTCGGAAACACCATATATTTT. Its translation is CASSLRANLFGNTIYF.

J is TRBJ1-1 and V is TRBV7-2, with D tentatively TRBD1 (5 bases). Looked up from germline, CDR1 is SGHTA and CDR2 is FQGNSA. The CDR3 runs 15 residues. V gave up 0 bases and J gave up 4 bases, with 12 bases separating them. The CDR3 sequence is CASSLARGERTEAFF. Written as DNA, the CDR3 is TGTGCCAGCAGCTTAGCGCGGGGGGAGCGCACTGAAGCTTTCTTT.

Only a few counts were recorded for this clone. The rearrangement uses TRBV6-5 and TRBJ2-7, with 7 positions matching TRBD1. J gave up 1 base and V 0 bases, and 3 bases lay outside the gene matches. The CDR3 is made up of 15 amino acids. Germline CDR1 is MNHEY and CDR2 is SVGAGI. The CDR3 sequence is CASSYSSGGSYEQYF. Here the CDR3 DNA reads TGTGCCAGCAGTTACTCCTCAGGGGGTTCCTACGAGCAGTACTTC.

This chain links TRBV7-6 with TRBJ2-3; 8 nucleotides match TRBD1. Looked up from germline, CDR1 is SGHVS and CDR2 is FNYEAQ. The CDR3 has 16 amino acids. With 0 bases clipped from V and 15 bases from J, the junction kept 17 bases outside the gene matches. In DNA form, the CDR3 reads TGTGCCAGCAGCTTAGCGCATGGACAGGGCCGTCGGGGTAGTTATTTT. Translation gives CASSLAHGQGRRGSYF.

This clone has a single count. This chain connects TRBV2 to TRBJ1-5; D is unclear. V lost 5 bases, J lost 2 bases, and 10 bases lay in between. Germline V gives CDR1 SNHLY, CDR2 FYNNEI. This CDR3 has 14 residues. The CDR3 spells CASSFDLGNQPQHF. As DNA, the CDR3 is TGTGCCAGCAGTTTTGACCTGGGCAATCAGCCCCAGCATTTT.

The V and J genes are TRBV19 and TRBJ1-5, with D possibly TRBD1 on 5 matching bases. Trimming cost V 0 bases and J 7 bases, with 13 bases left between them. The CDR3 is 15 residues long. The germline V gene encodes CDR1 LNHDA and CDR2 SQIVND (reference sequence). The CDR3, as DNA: TGTGCCAGTAGTATAGATGACAGATGGGGACAGCCCCAGCATTTT. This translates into CASSIDDRWGQPQHF.

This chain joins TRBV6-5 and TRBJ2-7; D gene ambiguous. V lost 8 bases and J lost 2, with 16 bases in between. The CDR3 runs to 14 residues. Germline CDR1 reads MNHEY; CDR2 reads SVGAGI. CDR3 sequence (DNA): TGTGCCAGCCATCTGAGTGGGGTTACCTACGAGCAGTACTTC. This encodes CASHLSGVTYEQYF.

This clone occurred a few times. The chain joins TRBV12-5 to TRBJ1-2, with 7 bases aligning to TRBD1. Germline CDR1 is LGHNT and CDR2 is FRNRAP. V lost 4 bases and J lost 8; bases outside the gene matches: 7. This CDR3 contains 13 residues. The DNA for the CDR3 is TGTGCTAGTGGTTGGGGGACAGCTATGGGCTACACCTTC. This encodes CASGWGTAMGYTF.

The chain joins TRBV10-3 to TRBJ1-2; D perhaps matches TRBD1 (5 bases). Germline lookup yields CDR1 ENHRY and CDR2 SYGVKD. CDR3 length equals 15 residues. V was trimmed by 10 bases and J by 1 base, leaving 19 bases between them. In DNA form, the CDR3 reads TGTGCCACCTCAGGGAGGGACGGAATTAACTATGGCTACACCTTC. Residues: CATSGRDGINYGYTF.

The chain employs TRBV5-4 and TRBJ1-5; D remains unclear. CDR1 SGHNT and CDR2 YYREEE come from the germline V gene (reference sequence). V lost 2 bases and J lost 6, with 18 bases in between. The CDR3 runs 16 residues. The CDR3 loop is CASSFFLRGVSQPQHF. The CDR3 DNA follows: TGTGCCAGCAGCTTTTTCCTCCGCGGGGTTAGTCAGCCCCAGCATTTT.

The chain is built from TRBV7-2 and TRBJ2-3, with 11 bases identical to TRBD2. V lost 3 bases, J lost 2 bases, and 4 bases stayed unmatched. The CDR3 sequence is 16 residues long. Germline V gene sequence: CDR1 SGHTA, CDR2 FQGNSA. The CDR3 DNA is TGTGCCAGCAGCTTCAGACTAGCGGGGCACACAGATACGCAGTATTTT. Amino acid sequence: CASSFRLAGHTDTQYF.

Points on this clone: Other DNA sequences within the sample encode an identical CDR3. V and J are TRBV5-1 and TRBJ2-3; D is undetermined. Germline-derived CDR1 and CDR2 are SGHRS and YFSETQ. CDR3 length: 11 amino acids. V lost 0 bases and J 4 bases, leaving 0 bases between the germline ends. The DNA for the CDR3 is TGCGCCAGCAGCTTGGCAGATACGCAGTATTTT. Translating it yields CASSLADTQYF.